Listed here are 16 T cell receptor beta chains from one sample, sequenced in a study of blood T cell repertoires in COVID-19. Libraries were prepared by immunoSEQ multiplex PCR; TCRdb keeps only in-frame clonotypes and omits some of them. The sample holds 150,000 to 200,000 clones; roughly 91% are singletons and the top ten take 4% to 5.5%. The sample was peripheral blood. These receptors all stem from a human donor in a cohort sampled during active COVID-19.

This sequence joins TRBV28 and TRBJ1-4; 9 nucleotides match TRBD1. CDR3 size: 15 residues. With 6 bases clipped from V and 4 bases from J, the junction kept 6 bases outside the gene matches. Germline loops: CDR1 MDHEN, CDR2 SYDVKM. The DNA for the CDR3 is TGTGCCAGCAGGCAACTGGGACAGGGTAATGAAAAACTGTTTTTT. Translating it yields CASRQLGQGNEKLFF.

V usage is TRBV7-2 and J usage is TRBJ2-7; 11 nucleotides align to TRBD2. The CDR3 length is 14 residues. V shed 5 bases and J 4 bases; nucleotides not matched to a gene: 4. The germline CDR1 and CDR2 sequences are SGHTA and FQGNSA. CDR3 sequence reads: CASSVTSGRYEQYF. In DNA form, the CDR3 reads TGTGCCAGCAGCGTCACTAGCGGGAGATACGAGCAGTACTTC.

The CDR3: CASSPLAGAYNSPLHF. In DNA, the CDR3 is TGTGCCAGCAGCCCCCTCGCCGGGGCCTATAATTCACCCCTCCACTTT. The V and J genes are TRBV5-5 and TRBJ1-6; D not certain. The germline V gene has CDR1 SGHKS and CDR2 YYEKEE (reference sequence). Trimming cost V 4 bases and J 2 bases, with 13 bases left between them. This CDR3 is built from 16 residues.

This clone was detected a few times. The CDR3 nucleotides read TGTGCCTGGAGTAGGGGGCTCAATCAGCCCCAGCATTTT. Amino acid sequence: CAWSRGLNQPQHF. The chain couples TRBV30 to TRBJ1-5; 7 bases are a match to TRBD1. V lost 2 bases to trimming and J lost 3 bases; unmatched junction nucleotides: 1. The CDR3 extends over 13 amino acids. CDR1 and CDR2 (germline): GTSNPN, SVGIG (reference sequence).

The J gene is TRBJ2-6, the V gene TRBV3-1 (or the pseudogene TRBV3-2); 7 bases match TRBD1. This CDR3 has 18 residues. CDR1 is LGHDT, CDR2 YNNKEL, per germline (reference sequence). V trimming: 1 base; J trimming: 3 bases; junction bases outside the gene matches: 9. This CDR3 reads CASSQVTDRVLGANVLTF. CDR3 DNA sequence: TGTGCCAGCAGCCAAGTTACCGACAGGGTACTTGGGGCCAACGTCCTGACTTTC.

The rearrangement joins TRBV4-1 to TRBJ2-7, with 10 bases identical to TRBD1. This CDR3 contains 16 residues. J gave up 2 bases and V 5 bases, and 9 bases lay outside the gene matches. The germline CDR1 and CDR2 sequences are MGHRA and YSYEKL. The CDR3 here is CASSFDRDRGTYEQYF. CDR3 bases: TGCGCCAGCAGCTTTGACCGGGACAGGGGTACCTACGAGCAGTACTTC.

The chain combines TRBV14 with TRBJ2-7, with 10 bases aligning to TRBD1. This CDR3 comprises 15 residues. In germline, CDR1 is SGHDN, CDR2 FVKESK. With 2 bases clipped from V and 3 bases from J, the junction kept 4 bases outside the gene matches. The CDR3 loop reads CASSQTGQGNYEQYF. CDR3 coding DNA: TGTGCCAGCAGCCAAACGGGACAGGGGAACTACGAGCAGTACTTC. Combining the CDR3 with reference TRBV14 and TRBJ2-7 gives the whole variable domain EAGVTQFPSHSVIEKGQTVTLRCDPISGHDNLYWYRRVMGKEIKFLLHFVKESKQDESGMPNNRFLAERTGGTYSTLKVQPAELEDSGVYFCASSQTGQGNYEQYFGPGTRLTVT.

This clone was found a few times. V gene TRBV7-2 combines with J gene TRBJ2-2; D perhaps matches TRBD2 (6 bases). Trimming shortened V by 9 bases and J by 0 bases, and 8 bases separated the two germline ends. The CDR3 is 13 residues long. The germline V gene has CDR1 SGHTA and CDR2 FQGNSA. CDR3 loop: CASLAANTGELFF. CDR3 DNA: TGTGCCAGTTTAGCGGCGAACACCGGGGAGCTGTTTTTT.

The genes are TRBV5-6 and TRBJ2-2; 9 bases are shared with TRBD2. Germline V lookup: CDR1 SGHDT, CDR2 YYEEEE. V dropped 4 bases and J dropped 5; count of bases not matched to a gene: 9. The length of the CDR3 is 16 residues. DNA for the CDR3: TGTGCCAGCAGCAGGGGAGCGGGAGGATGGACCGGGGAGCTGTTTTTT. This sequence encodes CASSRGAGGWTGELFF. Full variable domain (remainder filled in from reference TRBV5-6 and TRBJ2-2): DAGVTQSPTHLIKTRGQQVTLRCSPKSGHDTVSWYQQALGQGPQFIFQYYEEEERQRGNFPDRFSGHQFPNYSSELNVNALLLGDSALYLCASSRGAGGWTGELFFGEGSRLTVL.

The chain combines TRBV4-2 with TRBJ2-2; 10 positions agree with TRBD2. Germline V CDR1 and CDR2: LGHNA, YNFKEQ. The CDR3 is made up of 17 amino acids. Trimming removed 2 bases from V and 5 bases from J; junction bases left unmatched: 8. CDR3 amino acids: CASSQNRLAGQTGELFF. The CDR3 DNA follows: TGTGCCAGCAGCCAAAACCGACTAGCGGGCCAAACCGGGGAGCTGTTTTTT.

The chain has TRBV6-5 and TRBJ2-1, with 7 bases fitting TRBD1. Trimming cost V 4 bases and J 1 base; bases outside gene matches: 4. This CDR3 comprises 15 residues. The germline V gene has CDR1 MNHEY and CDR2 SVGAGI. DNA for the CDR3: TGTGCCAGCAGTTTAGACAGGGAATCCTACAATGAGCAGTTCTTC. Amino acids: CASSLDRESYNEQFF.

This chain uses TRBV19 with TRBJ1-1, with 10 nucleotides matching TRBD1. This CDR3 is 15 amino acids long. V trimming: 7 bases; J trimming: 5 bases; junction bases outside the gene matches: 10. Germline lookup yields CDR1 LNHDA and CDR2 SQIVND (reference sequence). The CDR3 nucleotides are TGTGCCAGTAAGGGGGACAGGGGTCGGAAAACTGAAGCTTTCTTT. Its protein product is CASKGDRGRKTEAFF.

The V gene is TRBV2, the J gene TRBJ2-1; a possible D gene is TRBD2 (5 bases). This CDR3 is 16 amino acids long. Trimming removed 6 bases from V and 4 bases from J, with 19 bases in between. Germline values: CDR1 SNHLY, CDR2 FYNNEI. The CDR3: CASRVERSPSYNEQFF. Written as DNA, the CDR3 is TGTGCCAGCAGAGTTGAGCGGAGTCCCTCTTACAATGAGCAGTTCTTC. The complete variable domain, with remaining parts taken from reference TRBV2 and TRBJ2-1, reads EPEVTQTPSHQVTQMGQEVILRCVPISNHLYFYWYRQILGQKVEFLVSFYNNEISEKSEIFDDQFSVERPDGSNFTLKIRSTKLEDSAMYFCASRVERSPSYNEQFFGPGTRLTVL.

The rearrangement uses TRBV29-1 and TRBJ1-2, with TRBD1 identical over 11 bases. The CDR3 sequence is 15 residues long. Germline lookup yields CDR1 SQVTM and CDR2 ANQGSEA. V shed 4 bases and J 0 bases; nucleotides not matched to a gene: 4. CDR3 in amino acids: CSVAGTGGTNYGYTF. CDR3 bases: TGCAGCGTTGCGGGGACAGGGGGAACTAACTATGGCTACACCTTC.

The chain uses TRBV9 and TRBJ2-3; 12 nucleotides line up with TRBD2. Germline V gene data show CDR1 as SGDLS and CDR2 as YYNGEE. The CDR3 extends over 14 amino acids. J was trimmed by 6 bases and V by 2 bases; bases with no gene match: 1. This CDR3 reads CASSVTSGGDTQYF. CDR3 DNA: TGTGCCAGCAGCGTGACTAGCGGGGGTGATACGCAGTATTTT.

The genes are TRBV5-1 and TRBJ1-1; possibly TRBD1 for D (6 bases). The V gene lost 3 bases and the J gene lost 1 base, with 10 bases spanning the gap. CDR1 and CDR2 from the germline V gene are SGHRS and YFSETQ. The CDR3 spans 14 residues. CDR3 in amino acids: CASSSDSSNTEAFF. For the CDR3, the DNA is TGCGCCAGCAGCTCGGACAGTTCGAACACTGAAGCTTTCTTT.